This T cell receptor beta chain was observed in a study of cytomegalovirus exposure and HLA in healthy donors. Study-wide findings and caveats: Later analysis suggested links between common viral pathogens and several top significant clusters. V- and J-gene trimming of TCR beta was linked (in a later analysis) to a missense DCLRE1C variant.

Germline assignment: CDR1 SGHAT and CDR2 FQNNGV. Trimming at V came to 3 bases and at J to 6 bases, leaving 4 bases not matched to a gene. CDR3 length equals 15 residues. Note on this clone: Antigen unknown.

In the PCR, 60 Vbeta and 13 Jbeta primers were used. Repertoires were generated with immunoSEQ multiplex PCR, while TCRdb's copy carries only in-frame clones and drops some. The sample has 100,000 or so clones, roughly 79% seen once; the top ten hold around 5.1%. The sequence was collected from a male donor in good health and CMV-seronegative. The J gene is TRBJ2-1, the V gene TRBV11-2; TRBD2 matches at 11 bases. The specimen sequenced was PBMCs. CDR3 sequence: CASSFLAGGSNEQFF. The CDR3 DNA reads TGTGCCAGCAGCTTTCTAGCGGGAGGTAGCAATGAGCAGTTCTTC.